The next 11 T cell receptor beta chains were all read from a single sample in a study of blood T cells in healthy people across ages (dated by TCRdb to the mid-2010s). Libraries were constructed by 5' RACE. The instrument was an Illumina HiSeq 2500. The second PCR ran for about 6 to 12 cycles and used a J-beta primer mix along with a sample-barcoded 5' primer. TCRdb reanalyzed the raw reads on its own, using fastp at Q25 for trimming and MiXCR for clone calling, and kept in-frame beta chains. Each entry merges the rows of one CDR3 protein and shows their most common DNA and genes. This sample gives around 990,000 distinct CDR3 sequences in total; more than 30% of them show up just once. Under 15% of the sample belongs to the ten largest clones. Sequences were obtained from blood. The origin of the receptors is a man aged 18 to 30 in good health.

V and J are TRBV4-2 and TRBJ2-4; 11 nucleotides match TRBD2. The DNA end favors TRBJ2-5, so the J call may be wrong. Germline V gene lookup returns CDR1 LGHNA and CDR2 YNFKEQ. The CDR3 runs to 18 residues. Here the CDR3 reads CASSQRPSSGTSGETQYF. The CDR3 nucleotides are TGTGCCAGCAGCCAGCGCCCCTCATCCGGGACTAGCGGAGAGACCCAGTACTTC.

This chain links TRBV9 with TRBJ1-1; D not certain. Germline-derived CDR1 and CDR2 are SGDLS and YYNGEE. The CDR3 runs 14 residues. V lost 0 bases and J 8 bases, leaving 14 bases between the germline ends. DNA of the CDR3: TGTGCCAGCAGCGTAGCCGCGGGAATCAGGGAAGCTTTCTTT. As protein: CASSVAAGIREAFF.

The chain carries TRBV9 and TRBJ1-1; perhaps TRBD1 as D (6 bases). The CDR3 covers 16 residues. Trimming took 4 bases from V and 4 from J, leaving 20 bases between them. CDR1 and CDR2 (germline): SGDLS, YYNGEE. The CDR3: CASSRGVGAESTEAFF. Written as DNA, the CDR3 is TGTGCCAGCAGCCGCGGCGTGGGGGCTGAGAGCACTGAAGCTTTCTTT.

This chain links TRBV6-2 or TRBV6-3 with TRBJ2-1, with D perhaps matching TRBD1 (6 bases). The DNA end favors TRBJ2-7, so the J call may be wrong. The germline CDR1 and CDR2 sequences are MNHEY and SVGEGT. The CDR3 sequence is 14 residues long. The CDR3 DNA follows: TGTGCCAGCAGTGTAAGGGGGTCTAGGAATGAGCAGTACTTC. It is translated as CASSVRGSRNEQYF.

DNA of the CDR3: TGTGCCAGCAGTCCCGAGCGGGGGAAATGGACAGATACGCAGTATTTT. This sequence encodes CASSPERGKWTDTQYF. V is TRBV28 and J is TRBJ2-3, with TRBD2 matching over 8 bases. CDR3 length: 16 residues. The germline V gene encodes CDR1 MDHEN and CDR2 SYDVKM. The V gene end was trimmed by 5 bases and the J gene end by 3 bases; junction bases not matched to a gene: 10.

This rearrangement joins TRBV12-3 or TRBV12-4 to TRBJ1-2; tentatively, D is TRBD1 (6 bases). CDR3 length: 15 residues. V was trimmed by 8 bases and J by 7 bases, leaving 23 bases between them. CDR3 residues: CASQDNKQGVGGYTF. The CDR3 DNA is TGTGCCAGCCAAGATAATAAACAGGGCGTCGGTGGCTACACCTTC.

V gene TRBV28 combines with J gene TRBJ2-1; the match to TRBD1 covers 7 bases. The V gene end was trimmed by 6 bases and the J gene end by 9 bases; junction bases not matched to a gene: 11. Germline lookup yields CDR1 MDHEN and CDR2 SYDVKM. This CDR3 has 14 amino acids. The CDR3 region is CASSSFQGDGEQFF. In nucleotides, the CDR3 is TGTGCCAGCAGCTCCTTTCAGGGGGACGGTGAGCAGTTCTTC.

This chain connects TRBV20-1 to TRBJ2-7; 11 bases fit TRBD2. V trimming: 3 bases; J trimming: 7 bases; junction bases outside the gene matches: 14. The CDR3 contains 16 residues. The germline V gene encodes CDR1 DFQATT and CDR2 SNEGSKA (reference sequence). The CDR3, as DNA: TGCAGTGCTAGTAGCGGGGGGGGGAGCACCTACAATGAGCAGTACTTC. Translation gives CSASSGGGSTYNEQYF.

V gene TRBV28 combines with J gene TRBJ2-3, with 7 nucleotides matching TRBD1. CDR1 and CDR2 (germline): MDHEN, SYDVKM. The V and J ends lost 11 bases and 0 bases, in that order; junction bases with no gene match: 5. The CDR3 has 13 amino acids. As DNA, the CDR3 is TGTGCCGTCGGGACAGCAAGCACAGATACGCAGTATTTT. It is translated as CAVGTASTDTQYF.

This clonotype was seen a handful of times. CDR3 nucleotide sequence: TGCAGTGCTAAGCAGGGGGAAATCGTCGGCTACACCTTC. Protein sequence: CSAKQGEIVGYTF. The chain is built from TRBV20-1 and TRBJ1-2, with 7 positions matching TRBD1. Germline V lookup: CDR1 DFQATT, CDR2 SNEGSKA (reference sequence). There are 13 residues in the CDR3. J was trimmed by 8 bases and V by 4 bases; bases with no gene match: 10.

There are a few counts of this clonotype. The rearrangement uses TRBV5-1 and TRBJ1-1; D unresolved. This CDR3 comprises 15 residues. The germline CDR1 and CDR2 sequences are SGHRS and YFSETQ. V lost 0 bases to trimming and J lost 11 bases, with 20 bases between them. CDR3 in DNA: TGCGCCAGCAGCTTGGCCGACGGGAACCCCCCAGCTGCTTTCTTT. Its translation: CASSLADGNPPAAFF.